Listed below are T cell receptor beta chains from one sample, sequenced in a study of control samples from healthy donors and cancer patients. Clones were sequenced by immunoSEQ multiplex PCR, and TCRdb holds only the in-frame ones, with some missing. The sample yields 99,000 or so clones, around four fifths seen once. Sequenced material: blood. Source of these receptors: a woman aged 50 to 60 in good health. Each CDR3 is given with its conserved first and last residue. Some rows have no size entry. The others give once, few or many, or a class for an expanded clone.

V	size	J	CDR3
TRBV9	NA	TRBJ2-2	CASTLTGTPNTGELFF
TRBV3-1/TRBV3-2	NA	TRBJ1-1	CASSQGTRPNTEAFF
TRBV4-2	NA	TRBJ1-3	CASSQVNRLSGNTIYF
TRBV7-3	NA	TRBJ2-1	CASSSGGRANEQFF
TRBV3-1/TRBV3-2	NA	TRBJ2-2	CASSLRQGLNTGELFF
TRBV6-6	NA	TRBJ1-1	CASSQGQGNTEAFF
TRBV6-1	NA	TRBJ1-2	CASSERQWGNYGYTF
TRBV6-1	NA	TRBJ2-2	CASSDSGRGSGTGELFF
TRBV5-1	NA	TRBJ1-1	CASSPGEWIMNTEAFF
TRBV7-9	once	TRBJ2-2	CASSLAGGELFF
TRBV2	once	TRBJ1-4	CASDPGTFNEKLFF
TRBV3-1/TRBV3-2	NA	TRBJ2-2	CASSPGERDNTGELFF
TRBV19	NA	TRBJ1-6	CASSMRGLPYNSPLHF
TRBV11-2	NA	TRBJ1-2	CASSLVSGANYGYTF
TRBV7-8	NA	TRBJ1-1	CASSLAKGAITEAFF
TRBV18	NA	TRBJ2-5	CASSRYSETQYF
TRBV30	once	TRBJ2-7	CAWSVLAGEATYEQYF
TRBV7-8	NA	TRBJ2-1	CASSSRTGQQGKSIDEQFF
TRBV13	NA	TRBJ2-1	CASSFWRGAYNEQFF
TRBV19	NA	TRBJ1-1	CASSISQTGTEAFF
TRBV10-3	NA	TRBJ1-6	CAISESWEGDNSPLHF
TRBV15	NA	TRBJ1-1	CATSRDRVVTEAFF
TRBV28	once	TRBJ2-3	CASSLGAGAGTDTQYF
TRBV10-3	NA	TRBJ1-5	CAISGQGDQPQHF
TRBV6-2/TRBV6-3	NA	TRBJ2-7	CASSYNYEQYF
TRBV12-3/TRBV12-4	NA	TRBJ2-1	CASSFQGNEQFF
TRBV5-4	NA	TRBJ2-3	CASSPDRGSDTQYF
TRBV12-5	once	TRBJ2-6	CASGLVSTANVLTF
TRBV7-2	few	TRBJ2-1	CASSFRGPGTPREQFF
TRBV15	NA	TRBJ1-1	CATSRGASGGRTEAFF
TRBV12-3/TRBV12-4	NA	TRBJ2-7	CASSPRLSHEQYF
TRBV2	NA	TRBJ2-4	CASLLAGGLAKNIQYF
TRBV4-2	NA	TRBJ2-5	CASSQDGDQETQYF
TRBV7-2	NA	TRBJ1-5	CASSLRVDQPQHF
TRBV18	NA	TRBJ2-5	CASSSGLAGAQETQYF
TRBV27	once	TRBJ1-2	CASSLDPGARYGYTF
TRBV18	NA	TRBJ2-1	CATQPPGGSERSYNEQFF
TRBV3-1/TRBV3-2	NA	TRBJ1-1	CASSPLRGGTEAFF
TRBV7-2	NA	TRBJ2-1	CASSLASGAGASSYNEQFF
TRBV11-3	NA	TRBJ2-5	CASSPWDSQETQYF
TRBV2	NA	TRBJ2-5	CARRGQGDLETQYF
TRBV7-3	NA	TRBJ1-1	CASSEAGMNTEAFF
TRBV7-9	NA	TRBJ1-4	CASRLAGNNEKLFF
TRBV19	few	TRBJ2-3	CASSWASGWGDTQYF
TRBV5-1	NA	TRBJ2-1	CASSLETTGYNEQFF
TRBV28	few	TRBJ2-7	CASTRRNNYEQYF
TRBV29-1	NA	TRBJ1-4	CSARDRVGEKLFF
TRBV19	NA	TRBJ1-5	CASGTDQPQHF
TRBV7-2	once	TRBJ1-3	CASSFDGNTIYF
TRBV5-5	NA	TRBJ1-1	CASSKTGGNTEAFF
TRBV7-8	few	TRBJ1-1	CASSLEQGFSEAFF
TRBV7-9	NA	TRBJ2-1	CASSLYGGDYNEQFF